The clone carrying this TCR beta chain was counted only a few times. Antigen unknown. This record belongs to a study of post-analysis software for immune sequencing data. Regarding the study as a whole: The five TRBV segments detected at higher frequency in patients than in controls included TRBV5-6, TRBV5-1 and TRBV20-1. Significantly lower normalized Chao1 diversity was seen in multiple sclerosis patients than in controls.

Carried by the TCR beta cDNA libraries were unique molecular identifiers. T cells, about 0.95 to 11 million of them, yielded approximately 530,000 cDNA molecules. TCRdb recomputed calls from the PCR reads with MiXCR, one row per CDR3 protein. The sample comprises 750,000 to 950,000 distinct CDR3 sequences, approximately 53% of which are singletons, and 4% to 5.5% rests with the top ten. V was clipped by 1 base and J by 4 bases, with 14 bases between them. The CDR3 is made up of 15 amino acids. Germline assignment: CDR1 SGHTA and CDR2 FQGNSA. Sequencing was performed on blood. The rearrangement links TRBV7-2 to TRBJ2-7; D not resolved. This sequence was found in a girl under 18 with multiple sclerosis. CDR3 DNA: TGTGCCAGCAGCTTAGAAGGTCCTATCCCTTACGAGCAGTACTTC. It yields the protein CASSLEGPIPYEQYF. Full variable domain (remainder filled in from reference TRBV7-2 and TRBJ2-7): GAGVSQSPSNKVTEKGKDVELRCDPISGHTALYWYRQSLGQGLEFLIYFQGNSAPDKSGLPSDRFSAERTGGSVSTLTIQRTQQEDSAVYLCASSLEGPIPYEQYFGPGTRLTVT.